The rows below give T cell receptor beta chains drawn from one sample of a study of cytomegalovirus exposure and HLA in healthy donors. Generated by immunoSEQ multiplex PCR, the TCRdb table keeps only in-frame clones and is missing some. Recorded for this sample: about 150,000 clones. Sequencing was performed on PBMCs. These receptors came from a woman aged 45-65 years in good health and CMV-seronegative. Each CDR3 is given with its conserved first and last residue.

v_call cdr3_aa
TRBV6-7 CAGEGSGRHEQYF
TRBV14 CASSRRGGSTDTQYF
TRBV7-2 CASSPRKAGGTYEQYF
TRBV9 CASSVAGGTYNEQFF
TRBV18 CASSRTGNTEAFF
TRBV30 CAWSVRENQPQHF
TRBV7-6 CASSLFWQDTQYF
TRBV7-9 CASSLGRATYEQYF
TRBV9 CASSVGASGGLGVGNEQFF
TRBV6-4 CASSSQGATEAFF
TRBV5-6 CASSLGGQGNQPQHF
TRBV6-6 CASSPGTSSGANVLTF
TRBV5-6 CASSLGPQGGIGYEQYF
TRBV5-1 CASSLGPTGFMNTEAFF
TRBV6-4 CASSDSLNSQPQHF
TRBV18 CASSETGASTDTQYF
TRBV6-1 CASSEVVSSKETQYF
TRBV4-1 CASSQGTWDRSHYGYTF
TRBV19 CASSPRLAGVSDTQYF
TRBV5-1 CASSGDSQETQYF
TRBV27 CASGRGQYSYEQYF
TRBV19 CASSISYNEQFF
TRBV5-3 CARSLTLLFF
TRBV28 CASKGLEFYNEQFF
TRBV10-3 CAISSSLAGGTSYEQYF
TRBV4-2 CASSPGSGGVPYEQYF
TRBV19 CASSIRQGTSSYNEQFF
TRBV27 CASSLVQGPAGNYGYTF
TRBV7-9 CASSLLIGQYF
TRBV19 CASSTTSGGGDTQYF
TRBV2 CASSYRTRTGGANVLTF
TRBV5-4 CASSSTPGGFYEQYF
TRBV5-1 CASSRDRDSPLHF
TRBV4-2 CASSQDLGGFGEAFF
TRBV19 CASTRAGGSNQPQHF
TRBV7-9 CASSLGVVDTQYF
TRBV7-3 CASSLRGRGEAFF
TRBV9 CASSVEVGGSDNEQFF
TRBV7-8 CASGQEYSGNTIYF
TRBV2 CASSRGGVSGAYEQYF